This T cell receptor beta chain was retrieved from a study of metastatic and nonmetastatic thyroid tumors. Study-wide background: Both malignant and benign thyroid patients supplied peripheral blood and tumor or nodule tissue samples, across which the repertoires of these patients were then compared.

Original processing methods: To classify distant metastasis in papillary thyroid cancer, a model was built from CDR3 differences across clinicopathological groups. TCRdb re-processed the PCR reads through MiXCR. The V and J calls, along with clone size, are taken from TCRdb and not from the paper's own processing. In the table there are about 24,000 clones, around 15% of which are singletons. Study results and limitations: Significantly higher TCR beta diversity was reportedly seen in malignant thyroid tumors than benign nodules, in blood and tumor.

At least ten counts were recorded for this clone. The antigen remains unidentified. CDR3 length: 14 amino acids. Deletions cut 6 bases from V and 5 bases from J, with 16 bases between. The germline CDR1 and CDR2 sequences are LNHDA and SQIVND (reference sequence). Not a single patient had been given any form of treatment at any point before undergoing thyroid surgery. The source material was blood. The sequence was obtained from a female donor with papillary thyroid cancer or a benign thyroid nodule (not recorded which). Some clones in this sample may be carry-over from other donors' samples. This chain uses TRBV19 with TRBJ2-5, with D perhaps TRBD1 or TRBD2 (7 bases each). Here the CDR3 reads CASRPGGARETQYF. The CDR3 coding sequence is TGTGCCAGTAGACCAGGGGGGGCGCGGGAGACCCAGTACTTC.